This T cell receptor beta chain is drawn from a study of CD8+ T cells in alopecia areata. Study outcomes and limitations: Normal skin contains resident alphabeta T cells, and these are also sequenced in scalp samples. Elevated clonality characterized lesional scalp relative to normal scalp, particularly in alopecia totalis/universalis. Scalp clonality and expanded CD8+ clones among the top 100 were significantly decreased by tofacitinib.

Turning to this clone: The antigen remains unidentified.

CDR1 is MDHEN and CDR2 is SYDVKM in the germline V gene. The V end was cut by 7 bases, the J end by 8 bases, with 12 bases between. The CDR3 is 13 amino acids. As for treatment: oral pan-JAK inhibitor, 5-10 mg twice daily. Those with alopecia areata gave lesional scalp punch biopsies and peripheral blood. Isolated RNA was reverse transcribed into cDNA used as the sequencing template. Only in-frame clones appear in the TCRdb table, and some are missing; sequencing was by immunoSEQ multiplex PCR. The data contain some 200,000 clones, more than 55% of them singletons. The sequences come from CD4+ T cells sorted from blood, collected at week 4, from a patient treated with tofacitinib. The gene calls are TRBV28 and TRBJ1-6, with D possibly matching TRBD1 (5 bases). This sequence was found in a human donor with alopecia areata. This CDR3 reads CASTDSTHSPLHF. CDR3 sequence (DNA): TGTGCCAGCACCGACAGCACCCATTCACCCCTCCACTTT.